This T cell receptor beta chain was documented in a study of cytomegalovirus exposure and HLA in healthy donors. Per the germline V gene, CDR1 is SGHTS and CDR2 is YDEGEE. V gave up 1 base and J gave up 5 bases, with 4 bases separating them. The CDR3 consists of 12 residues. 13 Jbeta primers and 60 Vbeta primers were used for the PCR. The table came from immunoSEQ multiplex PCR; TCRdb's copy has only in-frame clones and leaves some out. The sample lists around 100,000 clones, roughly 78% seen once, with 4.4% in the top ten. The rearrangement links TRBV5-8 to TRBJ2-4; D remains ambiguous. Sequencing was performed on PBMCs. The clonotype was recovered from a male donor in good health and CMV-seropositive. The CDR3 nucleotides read TGTGCCAGCAGCTTGTCAGAAAACATTCAGTACTTC. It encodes CASSLSENIQYF.